The entry below gives a single T cell receptor beta chain sequence along with its context. The sample originates from a study of cytomegalovirus exposure and HLA in healthy donors. The germline V gene encodes CDR1 SGHNT and CDR2 YYREEE (reference sequence). V lost 1 base and J lost 5, with 6 bases in between. The CDR3 contains 12 residues. PCR was performed using 60 Vbeta and 13 Jbeta primers. Generated by immunoSEQ multiplex PCR, the TCRdb table keeps only in-frame clones and is missing some. The specimen's table records 40,000 to 50,000 clones. The rearrangement links TRBV5-4 to TRBJ2-5, with unresolved D. The TCR sequence derives from a woman aged 40 to 50 in good health and CMV-seronegative. The sequencing sample was made of PBMCs. The CDR3 DNA reads as TGTGCCAGCAGCTTGATCAGGGAGACCCAGTACTTC. Residues: CASSLIRETQYF.